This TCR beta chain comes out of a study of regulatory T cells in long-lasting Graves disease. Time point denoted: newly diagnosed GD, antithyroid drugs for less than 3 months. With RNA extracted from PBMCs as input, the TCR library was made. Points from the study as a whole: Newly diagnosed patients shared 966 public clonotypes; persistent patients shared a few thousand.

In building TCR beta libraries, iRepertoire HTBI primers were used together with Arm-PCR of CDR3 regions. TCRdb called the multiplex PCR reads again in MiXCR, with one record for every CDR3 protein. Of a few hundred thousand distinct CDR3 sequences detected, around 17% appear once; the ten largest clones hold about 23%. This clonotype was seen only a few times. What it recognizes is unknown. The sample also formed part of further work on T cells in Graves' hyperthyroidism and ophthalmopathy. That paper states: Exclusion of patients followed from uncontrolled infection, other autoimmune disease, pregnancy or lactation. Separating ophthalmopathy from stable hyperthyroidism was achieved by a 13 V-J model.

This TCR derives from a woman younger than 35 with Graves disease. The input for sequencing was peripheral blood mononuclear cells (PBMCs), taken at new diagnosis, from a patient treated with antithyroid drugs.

CDR3 DNA sequence: TGCAGTGCTCAGACAGGACCCCAGCCCCAGCATTTT. This sequence encodes CSAQTGPQPQHF. The genes are TRBV20-1 and TRBJ1-5, with D possibly being TRBD1 (6 bases). CDR3 size: 12 residues. With 5 bases removed from V and 7 bases from J, the gap between germline ends came to 12 bases. Germline loops: CDR1 DFQATT, CDR2 SNEGSKA (reference sequence).